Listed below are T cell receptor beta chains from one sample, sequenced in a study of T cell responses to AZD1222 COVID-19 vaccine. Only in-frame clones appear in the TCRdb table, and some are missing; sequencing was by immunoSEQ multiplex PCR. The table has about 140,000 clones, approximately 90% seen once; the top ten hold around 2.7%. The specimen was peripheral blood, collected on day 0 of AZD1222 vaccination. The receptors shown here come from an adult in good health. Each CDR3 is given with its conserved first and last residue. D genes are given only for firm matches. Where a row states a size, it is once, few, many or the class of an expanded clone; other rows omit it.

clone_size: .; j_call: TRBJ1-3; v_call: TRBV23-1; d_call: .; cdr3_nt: TGCGCCAGCAGTCTGCCACGGCGATTCTCTGGAAACACCATATATTTT; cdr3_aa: CASSLPRRFSGNTIYF
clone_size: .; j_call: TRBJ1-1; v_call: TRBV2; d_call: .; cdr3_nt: TGTGCCAGCAAGAGAAGGGGCCTGGGGGAAGCTTTCTTT; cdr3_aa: CASKRRGLGEAFF
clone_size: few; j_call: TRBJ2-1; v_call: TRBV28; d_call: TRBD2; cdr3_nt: TGTGCCAGCACCCCGCCCCGGGGAGGGGACAATGAGCAGTTCTTC; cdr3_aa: CASTPPRGGDNEQFF
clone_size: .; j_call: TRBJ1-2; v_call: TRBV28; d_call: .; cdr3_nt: TGTGCCAGCAGTTCGCGGGGGCGATTCTTTGACTATGGCTACACCTTC; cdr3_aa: CASSSRGRFFDYGYTF
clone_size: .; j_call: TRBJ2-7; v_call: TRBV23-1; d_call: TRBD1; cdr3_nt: TGCGCCAGCAGTCACTTCCGGGACAGGGAGTCCTACGAGCAGTACTTC; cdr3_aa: CASSHFRDRESYEQYF
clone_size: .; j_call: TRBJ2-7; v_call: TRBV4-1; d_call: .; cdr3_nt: TGCGCCAGCAGCCAAGCTTGGGTTGAAGAGCAGTACTTC; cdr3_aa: CASSQAWVEEQYF
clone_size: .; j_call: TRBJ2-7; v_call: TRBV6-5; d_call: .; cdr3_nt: TGTGCCAGCAGCCCGGGACAAACCACCTACGAGCAGTACTTC; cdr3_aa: CASSPGQTTYEQYF
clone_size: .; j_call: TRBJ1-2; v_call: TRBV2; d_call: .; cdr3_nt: TGTGCCAGCAGTACAGGGTTGGGGAACTATGGCTACACCTTC; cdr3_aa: CASSTGLGNYGYTF
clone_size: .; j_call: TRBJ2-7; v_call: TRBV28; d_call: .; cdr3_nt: TGTGCCAGCAGACCCTCACAGCGTACCTTCTCCTACGAGCAGTACTTC; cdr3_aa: CASRPSQRTFSYEQYF
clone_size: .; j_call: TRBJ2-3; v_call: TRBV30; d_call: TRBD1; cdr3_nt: TGTGCCTGGAGGGACAGGTGGACGACAGATACGCAGTATTTT; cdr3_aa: CAWRDRWTTDTQYF
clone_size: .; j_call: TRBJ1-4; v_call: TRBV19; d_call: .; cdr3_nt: TGTGCCAGTAGTCGCGCAGAGGAGAGCACTAATGAAAAACTGTTTTTT; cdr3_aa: CASSRAEESTNEKLFF
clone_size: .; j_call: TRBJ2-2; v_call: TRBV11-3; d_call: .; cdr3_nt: TGTGCCAGCAGCTTCGGACAGCGAAACACCGGGGAGCTGTTTTTT; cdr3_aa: CASSFGQRNTGELFF
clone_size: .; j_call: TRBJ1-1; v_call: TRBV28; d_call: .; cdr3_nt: TGTGCCAGCAGTTTAGGAGTGAACACTGAAGCTTTCTTT; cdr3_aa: CASSLGVNTEAFF